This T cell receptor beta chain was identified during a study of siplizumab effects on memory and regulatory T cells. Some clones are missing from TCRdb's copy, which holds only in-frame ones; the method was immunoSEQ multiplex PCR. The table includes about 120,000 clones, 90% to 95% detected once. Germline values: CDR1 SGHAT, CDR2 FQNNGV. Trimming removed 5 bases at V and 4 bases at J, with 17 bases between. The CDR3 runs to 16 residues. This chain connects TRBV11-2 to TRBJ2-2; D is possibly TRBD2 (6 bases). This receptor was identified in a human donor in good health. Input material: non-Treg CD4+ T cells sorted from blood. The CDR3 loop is CASSTPGLRGTGELFF. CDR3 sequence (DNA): TGTGCCAGCAGCACTCCGGGACTCCGGGGCACCGGGGAGCTGTTTTTT.